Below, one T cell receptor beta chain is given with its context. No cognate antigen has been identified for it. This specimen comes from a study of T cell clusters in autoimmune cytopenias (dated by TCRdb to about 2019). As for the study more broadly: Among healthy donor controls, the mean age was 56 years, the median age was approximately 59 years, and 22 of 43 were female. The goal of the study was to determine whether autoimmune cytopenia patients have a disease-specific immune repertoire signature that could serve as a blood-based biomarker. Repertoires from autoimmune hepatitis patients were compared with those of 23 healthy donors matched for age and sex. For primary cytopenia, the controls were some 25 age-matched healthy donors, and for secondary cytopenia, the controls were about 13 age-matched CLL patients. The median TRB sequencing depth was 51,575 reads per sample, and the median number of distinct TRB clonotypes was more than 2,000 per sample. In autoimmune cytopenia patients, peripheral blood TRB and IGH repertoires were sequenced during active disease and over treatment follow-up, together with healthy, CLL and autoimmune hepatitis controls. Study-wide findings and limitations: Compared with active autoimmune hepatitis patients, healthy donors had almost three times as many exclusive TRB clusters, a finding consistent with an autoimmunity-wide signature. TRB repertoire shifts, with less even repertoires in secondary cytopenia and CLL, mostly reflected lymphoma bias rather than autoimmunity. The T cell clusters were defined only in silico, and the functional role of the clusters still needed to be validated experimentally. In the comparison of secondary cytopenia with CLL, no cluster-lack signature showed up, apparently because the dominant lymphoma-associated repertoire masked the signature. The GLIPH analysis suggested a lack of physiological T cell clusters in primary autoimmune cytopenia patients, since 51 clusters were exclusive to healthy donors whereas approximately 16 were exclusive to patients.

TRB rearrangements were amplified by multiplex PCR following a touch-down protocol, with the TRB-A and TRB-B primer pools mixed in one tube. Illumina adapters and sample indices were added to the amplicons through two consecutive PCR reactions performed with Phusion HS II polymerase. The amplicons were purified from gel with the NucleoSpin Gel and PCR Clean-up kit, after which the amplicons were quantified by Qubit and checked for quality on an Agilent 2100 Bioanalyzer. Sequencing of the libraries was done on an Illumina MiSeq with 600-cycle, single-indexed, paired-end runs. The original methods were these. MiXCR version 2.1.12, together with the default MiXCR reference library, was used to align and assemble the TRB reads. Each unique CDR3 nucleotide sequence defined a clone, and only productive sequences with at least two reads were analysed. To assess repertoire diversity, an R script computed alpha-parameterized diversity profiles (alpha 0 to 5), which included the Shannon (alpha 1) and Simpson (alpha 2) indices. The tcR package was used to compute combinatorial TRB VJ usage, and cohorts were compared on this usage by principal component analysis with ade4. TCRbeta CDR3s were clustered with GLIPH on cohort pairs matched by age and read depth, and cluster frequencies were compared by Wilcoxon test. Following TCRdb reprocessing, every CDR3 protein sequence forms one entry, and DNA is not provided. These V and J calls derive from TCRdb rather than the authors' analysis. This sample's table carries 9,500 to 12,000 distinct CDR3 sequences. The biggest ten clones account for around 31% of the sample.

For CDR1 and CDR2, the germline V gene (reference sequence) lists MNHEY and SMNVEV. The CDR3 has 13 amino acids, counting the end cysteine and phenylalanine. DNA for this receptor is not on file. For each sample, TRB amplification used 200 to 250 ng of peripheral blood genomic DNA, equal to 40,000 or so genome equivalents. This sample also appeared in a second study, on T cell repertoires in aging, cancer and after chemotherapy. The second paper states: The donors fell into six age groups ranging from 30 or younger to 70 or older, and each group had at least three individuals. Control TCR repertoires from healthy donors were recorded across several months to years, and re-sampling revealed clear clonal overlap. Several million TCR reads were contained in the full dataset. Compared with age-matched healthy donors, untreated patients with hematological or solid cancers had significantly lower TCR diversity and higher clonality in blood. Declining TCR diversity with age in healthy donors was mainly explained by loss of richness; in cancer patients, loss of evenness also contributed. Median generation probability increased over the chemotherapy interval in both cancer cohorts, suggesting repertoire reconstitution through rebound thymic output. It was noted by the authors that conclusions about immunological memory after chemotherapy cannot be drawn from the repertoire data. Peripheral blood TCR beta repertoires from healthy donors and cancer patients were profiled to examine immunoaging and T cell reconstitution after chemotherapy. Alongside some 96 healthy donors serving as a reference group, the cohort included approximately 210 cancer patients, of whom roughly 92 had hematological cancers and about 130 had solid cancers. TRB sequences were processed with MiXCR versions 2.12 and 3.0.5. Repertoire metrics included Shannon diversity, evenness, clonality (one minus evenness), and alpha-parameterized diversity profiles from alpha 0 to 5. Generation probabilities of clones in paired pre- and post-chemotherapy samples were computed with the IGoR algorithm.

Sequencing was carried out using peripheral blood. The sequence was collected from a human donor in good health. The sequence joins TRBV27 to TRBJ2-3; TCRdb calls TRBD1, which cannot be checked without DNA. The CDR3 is CASKGPSLPPQYF.